This entry lists 26 T cell receptor beta chains sequenced from one sample in a study of blood T cell repertoires in COVID-19. Produced via immunoSEQ multiplex PCR; TCRdb's table is partial and in-frame only. Here the sample spans around 81,000 clones, just under 85% being singletons. Specimen: peripheral blood. These receptors all come from a man in his forties or fifties with acute or convalescent COVID-19.

The chain uses TRBV24-1 and TRBJ2-1; 9 positions agree with TRBD2. This CDR3 spans 15 amino acids. Trimming removed 4 bases from V and 5 bases from J; junction bases left unmatched: 5. Germline loops: CDR1 KGHDR, CDR2 SFDVKD. The CDR3: CATSDDSGSNNEQFF. The CDR3 DNA is TGTGCCACCAGTGACGATAGCGGGAGCAACAATGAGCAGTTCTTC.

The chain has TRBV7-3 and TRBJ2-3, with D possibly matching TRBD1 (6 bases). CDR1 is SGHTA and CDR2 is FQGTGA in the germline V gene. Deletions cut 5 bases from V and 4 bases from J, with 10 bases between. This CDR3 is built from 13 residues. CDR3 sequence (DNA): TGTGCCAGCAGCAAAGGACAGTCAGATACGCAGTATTTT. This sequence encodes CASSKGQSDTQYF.

Only one count was recorded for this clone. The V and J genes are TRBV6-1 and TRBJ1-5; TRBD1 aligns across 7 bases. The CDR3 length is 15 residues. Germline trimming cut 3 bases from V and 3 bases from J; bases unmatched to any gene: 5. CDR1 is MNHNS, CDR2 SASEGT, per germline. The CDR3 loop is CASSERTGTNQPQHF. The CDR3, as DNA: TGTGCCAGCAGTGAGCGGACAGGCACCAATCAGCCCCAGCATTTT.

The chain links TRBV2 to TRBJ2-3; 10 bases fit TRBD2. The ends lost 2 bases at V and 8 bases at J; junction bases unmatched: 7. Looked up from germline, CDR1 is SNHLY and CDR2 is FYNNEI. The CDR3 spans 15 residues. In DNA form, the CDR3 reads TGTGCCAGCAGTGAAATAGGGAGCGGGGGGGGTACGCAGTATTTT. Protein sequence: CASSEIGSGGGTQYF.

The chain combines TRBV21-1 with TRBJ2-2; the table's D call TRBD1 went unverified against the DNA. TRBV21-1 is marked as a pseudogene. This CDR3 has 15 amino acids. DNA of the CDR3: TGTGCCAGCAGCATTAGGACAGGGTGGTCCGGGGAGCTGTTTTTT. As protein: CASSIRTGWSGELFF.

This chain uses TRBV12-3 or TRBV12-4 with TRBJ1-1; 9 bases map to TRBD1. There are 12 residues in the CDR3. Trimming took 3 bases from V and 11 from J; bases not matched to a gene: 4. The CDR3 DNA is TGTGCCAGCAGTTTTCTTGACAGGGGGGCTTTCTTT. Translation gives CASSFLDRGAFF.

The rearrangement joins TRBV6-2 or TRBV6-3 to TRBJ1-1; no firm D call. The CDR3 runs to 13 residues. The germline V gene has CDR1 MNHEY and CDR2 SVGEGT. V was cut by 0 bases and J by 7 bases, with 9 bases left in between. For the CDR3, the DNA is TGTGCCAGCAGTTACTCGCTACCTATTGAAGCTTTCTTT. Translating gives CASSYSLPIEAFF.

The chain uses TRBV7-9 and TRBJ2-3, with a tentative D call TRBD2 (5 bases). The CDR3 extends over 16 amino acids. Germline CDR1 and CDR2: SEHNR and FQNEAQ (reference sequence). V lost 1 base and J lost 0, with 11 bases in between. This CDR3 reads CASSLVAGHSTDTQYF. The DNA for the CDR3 is TGTGCCAGCAGCTTAGTGGCGGGCCATAGCACAGATACGCAGTATTTT.

This chain connects TRBV6-5 to TRBJ1-6, with a tentative D call TRBD1 (5 bases). V dropped 8 bases and J dropped 0 bases, with 5 bases sitting between them. Germline CDR1 MNHEY, CDR2 SVGAGI. This CDR3 comprises 13 residues. CDR3 residues: CASQGSYNSPLHF. CDR3 DNA: TGTGCCAGCCAGGGCTCCTATAATTCACCCCTCCACTTT.

This chain joins TRBV7-2 and TRBJ2-7; 7 positions match TRBD2. There are 16 residues in the CDR3. Germline trimming cut 5 bases from V and 0 bases from J; bases unmatched to any gene: 10. From germline, CDR1 is SGHTA and CDR2 FQGNSA. The CDR3: CASSTHGGNPSYEQYF. CDR3 in DNA: TGTGCCAGCAGCACCCACGGGGGGAACCCCTCCTACGAGCAGTACTTC.

The V and J genes are TRBV5-1 and TRBJ2-5, with 14 bases that match TRBD2. CDR3 size: 15 residues. The germline V gene has CDR1 SGHRS and CDR2 YFSETQ. V lost 4 bases and J lost 9; bases outside the gene matches: 8. Here the CDR3 reads CASSPGTSGSGAQYF. Written as DNA, the CDR3 is TGCGCCAGCAGCCCGGGGACTAGCGGGAGCGGGGCCCAGTACTTC.

The V call is TRBV6-1, the J call TRBJ1-2; 8 nucleotides agree with TRBD1. The V segment lost 3 bases and the J segment 4 bases; nucleotides outside the gene matches: 7. Germline CDR1 MNHNS, CDR2 SASEGT. The CDR3 has 15 residues. This CDR3 is CASSEDTGGIYGYTF. CDR3 in DNA: TGTGCCAGCAGTGAGGACACAGGGGGAATCTATGGCTACACCTTC.

In this sample, this clone turned up a few times. The chain employs TRBV18 and TRBJ2-2; TRBD2 might be the D (6 bases). Trimming pared 0 bases from V and 4 bases from J, leaving 6 bases between. The germline gives CDR1 KGHSH, CDR2 LQKENI. The CDR3 has 14 residues. The CDR3 bases are TGTGCCAGCTCACCACCGGGGGGCACCGGGGAGCTGTTTTTT. Its translation: CASSPPGGTGELFF. Supplemented by reference TRBV18 and TRBJ2-2, the full variable domain reads NAGVMQNPRHLVRRRGQEARLRCSPMKGHSHVYWYRQLPEEGLKFMVYLQKENIIDESGMPKERFSAEFPKEGPSILRIQQVVRGDSAAYFCASSPPGGTGELFFGEGSRLTVL.

The chain joins TRBV10-3 to TRBJ2-2, with a possible D match to TRBD1 (6 bases). CDR1 and CDR2 (germline): ENHRY, SYGVKD. V shed 0 bases and J shed 6 bases, with 11 bases lying between them. This CDR3 region has 15 residues. The CDR3 region is CAISESLGGSGELFF. CDR3 nucleotides: TGTGCCATCAGTGAGTCGTTAGGGGGATCCGGGGAGCTGTTTTTT.

The CDR3 DNA sequence: TGTGCCAGCACCTCCGGGACAGGGGCTGGAAACACCATATATTTT. Amino acid sequence: CASTSGTGAGNTIYF. The chain links TRBV27 to TRBJ1-3; 10 bases align to TRBD1. The J segment lost 2 bases and the V segment lost 7 bases, leaving 5 bases of the junction unmatched. Germline-derived CDR1 and CDR2 are MNHEY and SMNVEV (reference sequence). The CDR3 is made up of 15 amino acids.

This clone was detected once. The chain recombines TRBV7-2 with TRBJ2-2; D gene ambiguous. Deletions cut 5 bases from V and 7 bases from J, with 8 bases between. This CDR3 is 12 amino acids long. CDR1 and CDR2 (germline): SGHTA, FQGNSA. The CDR3 spells CASSPDIGELFF. The DNA of the CDR3 is TGTGCCAGCAGCCCAGACATCGGGGAGCTGTTTTTT.

This chain links TRBV6-1 with TRBJ1-2; the match to TRBD1 covers 8 bases. The germline CDR1 and CDR2 sequences are MNHNS and SASEGT. This CDR3 is 16 amino acids long. V gave up 4 bases and J gave up 4 bases; unmatched junction bases: 11. CDR3 sequence: CASSAQTGANFYGYTF. DNA of the CDR3: TGTGCCAGCAGTGCTCAGACAGGGGCCAATTTCTATGGCTACACCTTC.

The chain carries TRBV15 and TRBJ2-5; 7 bases map to TRBD1. J gave up 5 bases and V 0 bases, and 15 bases lay outside the gene matches. Germline CDR1 reads LNHNV; CDR2 reads YYDKDF (reference sequence). The CDR3 runs to 18 residues. The CDR3 coding sequence is TGTGCCACCAGCAGAGATAGTCCCCTGACAGGGAGAGGGGAGACCCAGTACTTC. This translates into CATSRDSPLTGRGETQYF. Full variable domain (remainder filled in from reference TRBV15 and TRBJ2-5): DAMVIQNPRYQVTQFGKPVTLSCSQTLNHNVMYWYQQKSSQAPKLLFHYYDKDFNNEADTPDNFQSRRPNTSFCFLDIRSPGLGDTAMYLCATSRDSPLTGRGETQYFGPGTRLLVL.

This chain joins TRBV5-5 and TRBJ2-7; 7 nucleotides match TRBD1. There are 15 residues in the CDR3. The V and J ends lost 3 bases and 4 bases, in that order; junction bases with no gene match: 10. Germline V lookup: CDR1 SGHKS, CDR2 YYEKEE (reference sequence). The CDR3 spells CASSSLGDSPYEQYF. CDR3 DNA: TGTGCCAGCAGCTCTTTAGGGGACAGCCCTTACGAGCAGTACTTC.

This rearrangement joins TRBV3-1 (or the pseudogene TRBV3-2) to TRBJ1-1; possible D gene TRBD1, 5 bases. V lost 0 bases, J lost 8 bases, and 13 bases lay in between. This CDR3 contains 14 residues. Germline V lookup: CDR1 LGHDT, CDR2 YNNKEL (reference sequence). CDR3 sequence: CASSQDWGTMEAFF. The CDR3 DNA is TGTGCCAGCAGCCAAGATTGGGGGACTATGGAAGCTTTCTTT.

The V and J genes are TRBV18 and TRBJ1-1; weak D call: TRBD1 (5 bases). V gave up 2 bases and J gave up 4 bases, with 14 bases separating them. Germline values: CDR1 KGHSH, CDR2 LQKENI. The CDR3 consists of 15 residues. The CDR3 coding sequence is TGTGCCAGCTCACCATTGGGGGAGGCGGGCACTGAAGCTTTCTTT. This encodes CASSPLGEAGTEAFF.

The V call is TRBV28, the J call TRBJ2-6; TRBD1 matches 10 bases. V was pared by 6 bases and J by 2 bases, with 10 bases of the junction left unmatched. In germline, CDR1 is MDHEN, CDR2 SYDVKM. CDR3 length equals 18 residues. The CDR3 nucleotides are TGTGCCAGCAGAACGACAGGGGGCGCTTGGACTGGGGCCAACGTCCTGACTTTC. Protein sequence: CASRTTGGAWTGANVLTF.

J is TRBJ2-1 and V is TRBV10-3; 10 nucleotides align to TRBD2. The CDR3 spans 15 residues. Germline CDR1 reads ENHRY; CDR2 reads SYGVKD. The ends lost 6 bases at V and 3 bases at J; junction bases unmatched: 5. The DNA for the CDR3 is TGTGCCATCAGATCCACTAGCGGGAACTACAATGAGCAGTTCTTC. The encoded protein is CAIRSTSGNYNEQFF.

V gene TRBV2 combines with J gene TRBJ1-5; 9 bases fit TRBD1. This CDR3 contains 17 residues. V was clipped by 5 bases and J by 0 bases; unmatched bases: 8. Germline CDR1 and CDR2: SNHLY and FYNNEI. CDR3 sequence: CASSTDRGAGSNQPQHF. CDR3 sequence (DNA): TGTGCCAGCAGTACGGACAGGGGCGCTGGTAGCAATCAGCCCCAGCATTTT.

The genes are TRBV4-3 and TRBJ1-6; TRBD1 might be the D (5 bases). Germline lookup yields CDR1 LGHNA and CDR2 YSLEER. Trimming took 0 bases from V and 5 from J, leaving 20 bases between them. This CDR3 comprises 19 residues. CDR3 DNA sequence: TGCGCCAGCAGCCAAGATGTCGGGGGTTCACACGCCGATAATTCACCCCTCCACTTT. It codes for CASSQDVGGSHADNSPLHF.

This sequence joins TRBV6-2 or TRBV6-3 and TRBJ1-2, with unresolved D. The germline V and J ends were trimmed by 7 bases and 5 bases, with 26 bases remaining between them. Per germline, CDR1 MNHEY and CDR2 SVGEGT. CDR3 length: 17 amino acids. The chain's CDR3 is CASTPGGIGVGIYGYTF. CDR3 DNA: TGTGCCAGCACCCCAGGCGGCATCGGCGTCGGGATTTATGGCTACACCTTC.